This T cell receptor (beta chain) stems from a study of T-cell reconstitution after alpha-beta-depleted transplantation in children. General study points: When one year had passed after transplant, most T-cell counts and diversity came from newly produced T cells. The origin of high day-60 TCRbeta diversity in some patients lay in surviving recipient T cells and thymic progenitors. Reportedly, roughly two months post-transplant, alpha-beta T cells arose from several hundred expanded graft clones.

There are 16 residues in the CDR3. Unmatched junction bases numbered 9, after V lost 4 bases and J lost 6 bases. This sample's TCRbeta library carried unique molecular identifier barcodes. TCRdb re-called the PCR reads through MiXCR, storing one row per CDR3 protein. Of 600,000 to 800,000 distinct CDR3 sequences detected, around 13% appear once; the ten largest clones hold around 0.76%. Worth noting for this clonotype: The antigen is unknown.

The TCR was taken from a girl aged 2-10 years with congenital amegakaryocytic thrombocytopenia, due to receive a stem cell transplant. The chain couples TRBV12-3 or TRBV12-4 to TRBJ2-3; 11 bases line up with TRBD2. Here the sequenced sample was PBMCs, taken before TCRalphabeta/CD19-depleted stem cell transplant. For the CDR3, the DNA is TGTGCCAGCAGTTCTGCACTAGCGGGAGCTCCGGATACGCAGTATTTT. This codes for CASSSALAGAPDTQYF.